One and the same sample provided the 16 T cell receptor beta chains below, sequenced in a study of cytomegalovirus exposure and HLA in healthy donors (dated 2017 in TCRdb). Receptors were amplified or captured by the immunoSEQ multiplex PCR assay. A mixture of 60 forward primers for TCR Vbeta segments and 13 reverse primers for TCR Jbeta segments was used in the multiplex PCR. TCRdb mirrors the immuneACCESS table, restricted to in-frame sequences. Some clones are absent from its copies; in checked studies, under half trace to an unresolved V gene, and the reason for the others is unknown. The table for this sample lists 90,000 to 120,000 clones; around 72% of them were counted only once. Together, the top ten hold 14% of the sample. The specimen was PBMCs. Receptor source: a woman aged 35 to 49 in good health and CMV-seropositive.

This chain uses TRBV15 with TRBJ1-5; 10 bases line up with TRBD1. Germline V gives CDR1 LNHNV, CDR2 YYDKDF (reference sequence). J lost 2 bases, V lost 5 bases, and 0 bases had no gene match. The CDR3 runs to 14 residues. CDR3 nucleotides: TGTGCCACCAGCGGACAGGGGGGCAATCAGCCCCAGCATTTT. The encoded protein is CATSGQGGNQPQHF.

The chain links TRBV27 to TRBJ2-7; a possible D gene is TRBD2 (6 bases). This CDR3 has 17 residues. CDR1 MNHEY and CDR2 SMNVEV come from the germline V gene (reference sequence). Deletions cut 5 bases from V and 2 bases from J, with 22 bases between. CDR3 region: CASSPPPGVNPTYEQYF. The CDR3 DNA follows: TGTGCCAGCAGTCCCCCACCGGGAGTAAATCCAACCTACGAGCAGTACTTC.

V gene TRBV10-1 combines with J gene TRBJ2-7, with 7 bases that match TRBD1. V shed 0 bases and J 5 bases; nucleotides not matched to a gene: 1. This CDR3 is built from 13 residues. From germline, CDR1 is WNHNN and CDR2 SYGVQD (reference sequence). Written as DNA, the CDR3 is TGCGCCAGCAGTGAGTCGACAGGGAACGAGCAGTACTTC. This encodes CASSESTGNEQYF.

The rearrangement links TRBV9 to TRBJ2-2; 12 nucleotides align to TRBD2. Germline V gene sequence: CDR1 SGDLS, CDR2 YYNGEE. The CDR3 consists of 18 residues. V lost 3 bases and J lost 1; bases outside the gene matches: 7. The CDR3, as DNA: TGTGCCAGCAGCGGGGGCCAGACTAGCGGGGGGAACACCGGGGAGCTGTTTTTT. It yields the protein CASSGGQTSGGNTGELFF.

This chain joins TRBV6-1 and TRBJ1-1, with D unresolved. The CDR3 is made up of 14 amino acids. The V end was cut by 6 bases, the J end by 0 bases, with 11 bases between. CDR1 is MNHNS, CDR2 SASEGT, per germline. CDR3 coding DNA: TGTGCCAGCAGCCTGACGGAGATGAACACTGAAGCTTTCTTT. It yields the protein CASSLTEMNTEAFF.

This clone was observed a single time. V usage is TRBV25-1 and J usage is TRBJ2-5; D is undetermined. The CDR3 covers 14 residues. Trimming shortened V by 3 bases and J by 5 bases, and 13 bases separated the two germline ends. The germline V gene encodes CDR1 MGHDK and CDR2 SYGVNS. The CDR3 reads CASSDQWASETQYF. CDR3 in DNA: TGTGCCAGCAGTGATCAGTGGGCGTCCGAGACCCAGTACTTC.

The chain combines TRBV12-5 with TRBJ2-7; tentatively, D is TRBD2 (5 bases). V was pared by 5 bases and J by 7 bases, with 9 bases between. CDR1 is LGHNT, CDR2 FRNRAP, per germline. The CDR3 runs to 11 residues. CDR3 sequence (DNA): TGTGCTAGTGGTATACCGGGAGAGCAGTACTTC. Protein sequence: CASGIPGEQYF.

This chain uses TRBV5-1 with TRBJ2-3, with TRBD2 matching over 8 bases. Per the germline V gene, CDR1 is SGHRS and CDR2 is YFSETQ. Trimming removed 1 base from V and 4 bases from J; junction bases left unmatched: 5. CDR3 length equals 15 residues. The CDR3 region is CASSLTGGLADTQYF. The DNA for the CDR3 is TGCGCCAGCAGCTTGACGGGGGGGTTAGCAGATACGCAGTATTTT.

The chain combines TRBV4-1 with TRBJ1-2; no definite D call. V was trimmed by 1 base and J by 1 base, leaving 16 bases between them. Looked up from germline, CDR1 is MGHRA and CDR2 is YSYEKL. The CDR3 spans 17 residues. CDR3 protein: CASSQVDTPPVNYGYTF. The CDR3 DNA follows: TGCGCCAGCAGCCAAGTCGACACTCCCCCGGTTAACTATGGCTACACCTTC.

This chain links TRBV18 with TRBJ1-5; possible D gene TRBD1, 5 bases. The CDR3 is 13 amino acids. Germline values: CDR1 KGHSH, CDR2 LQKENI. Trimming left V 10 bases short and J 1 base short, with 11 bases between. In DNA, the CDR3 is TGTGCCACCGTGGGGCAGAGCAATCAGCCCCAGCATTTT. Translated: CATVGQSNQPQHF.

In its sample, this clone was seen once. V usage is TRBV28 and J usage is TRBJ1-2; 8 nucleotides align to TRBD1. Germline-derived CDR1 and CDR2 are MDHEN and SYDVKM. V dropped 10 bases and J dropped 8; count of bases not matched to a gene: 9. The CDR3 length is 12 residues. CDR3 amino acids: CAIADREVGYTF. In nucleotides, the CDR3 is TGTGCCATCGCGGACAGGGAGGTCGGCTACACCTTC.

The chain couples TRBV29-1 to TRBJ1-2; 8 nucleotides line up with TRBD1. The germline V gene encodes CDR1 SQVTM and CDR2 ANQGSEA. This CDR3 comprises 11 residues. V trimming: 8 bases; J trimming: 4 bases; junction bases outside the gene matches: 3. The CDR3 region has the DNA TGCAGCACAACAGGGGGCTATGGCTACACCTTC. Translated, it gives CSTTGGYGYTF.

The chain employs TRBV6-6 and TRBJ2-1, with 10 bases aligning to TRBD2. Germline values: CDR1 MNHNY, CDR2 SVGAGI (reference sequence). The V and J ends lost 4 bases and 6 bases, in that order; junction bases with no gene match: 6. This CDR3 is built from 15 residues. CDR3 nucleotides: TGTGCCAGCAGTTTACTAGCGGGGACAAGCAATGAGCAGTTCTTC. As protein: CASSLLAGTSNEQFF.

The chain joins TRBV30 to TRBJ2-1; D is possibly TRBD1 (8 bases). Trimming removed 2 bases at V and 10 bases at J, with 18 bases between. CDR1 GTSNPN and CDR2 SVGIG come from the germline V gene (reference sequence). There are 14 residues in the CDR3. The CDR3 is CAWSTGGALNEQFF. DNA of the CDR3: TGTGCCTGGAGTACAGGGGGGGCGTTAAACGAGCAGTTCTTC.

This sequence joins TRBV5-6 and TRBJ2-1, with D perhaps TRBD1 (5 bases). Per the germline V gene, CDR1 is SGHDT and CDR2 is YYEEEE. The CDR3 contains 13 residues. The ends were cut back, 4 bases at V and 6 bases at J, with 11 bases in the middle. CDR3 amino acids: CASSVGQGNEQFF. CDR3 sequence (DNA): TGTGCCAGCAGCGTGGGTCAGGGCAATGAGCAGTTCTTC.

The rearrangement joins TRBV10-1 to TRBJ1-6, with 8 positions matching TRBD1. The CDR3 is 14 amino acids. Looked up from germline, CDR1 is WNHNN and CDR2 is SYGVQD (reference sequence). The ends lost 3 bases at V and 9 bases at J; junction bases unmatched: 4. The CDR3 DNA is TGCGCCAGCAGTGAAGGGCAGGGGGCTTCACCCCTCCACTTT. Residues: CASSEGQGASPLHF.